This T cell receptor (beta chain) was observed in a study of T-cell reconstitution after alpha-beta-depleted transplantation in children. Preparation of the TCRbeta library was carried out with unique molecular identifiers. Using its own MiXCR run on the PCR reads, TCRdb lists one record per CDR3 protein. The sample shows some 340,000 distinct CDR3 sequences, about a tenth of them seen only once. The germline V gene has CDR1 SGHRS and CDR2 YFSETQ. The ends were cut back, 4 bases at V and 4 bases at J, with 11 bases in the middle. The CDR3 consists of 13 residues. The sequenced sample was PBMCs from the stem cell graft donor, obtained from the stem cell graft. This receptor was identified in a human donor who donated a stem cell graft to a child with acute lymphoblastic leukemia. The V call is TRBV5-1, the J call TRBJ2-5; D unclear. CDR3 amino acids: CASSARPGETQYF. CDR3 DNA sequence: TGCGCCAGCAGCGCACGCCCTGGAGAGACCCAGTACTTC.